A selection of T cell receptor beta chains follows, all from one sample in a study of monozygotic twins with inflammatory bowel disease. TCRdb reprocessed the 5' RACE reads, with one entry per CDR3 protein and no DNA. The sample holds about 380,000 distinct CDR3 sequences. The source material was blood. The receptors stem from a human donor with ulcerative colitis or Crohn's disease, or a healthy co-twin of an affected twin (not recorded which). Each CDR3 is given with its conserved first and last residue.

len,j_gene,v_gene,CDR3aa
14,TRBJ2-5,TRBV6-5,CASSFPAQGETQYF
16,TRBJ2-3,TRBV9,CASSVVASGSTDTQYF
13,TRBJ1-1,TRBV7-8,CASSLRDSSEAFF
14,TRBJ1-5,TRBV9,CASSVGDRGQPQHF
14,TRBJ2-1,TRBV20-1,CSAREDRVYNEQFF
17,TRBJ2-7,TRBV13,CASSLVVSGQGSGEQYF
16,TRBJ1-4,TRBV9,CASSPTSWGGNEKLFF
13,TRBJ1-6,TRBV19,CASSSRDRETLHF
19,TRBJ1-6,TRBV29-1,CSANLPGPIRSSYNSPLHF
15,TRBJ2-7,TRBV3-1,CASSQGASGGYEQYF
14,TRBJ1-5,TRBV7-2,CASSTGQVVQPQHF
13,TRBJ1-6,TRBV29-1,CSVRGQDNSPLHF
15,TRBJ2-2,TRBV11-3,CASSLDREGTGELFF
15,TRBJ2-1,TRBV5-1,CASSLVVTSSNEQFF
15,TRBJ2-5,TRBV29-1,CSVGYGTRTQETQYF
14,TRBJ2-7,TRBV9,CASSVEGDSYEQYF
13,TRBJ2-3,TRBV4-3,CASSQEVPDTQYF
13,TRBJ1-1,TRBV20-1,CSARDRVGTEAFF
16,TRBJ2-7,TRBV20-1,CSAPVRLAGETYEQYF
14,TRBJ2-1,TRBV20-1,CSARSASGGGEQFF